A single sample gave rise to the 9 T cell receptor beta chains below, sequenced in a study of shared clonotypes between healthy human individuals. The method was immunoSEQ multiplex PCR; TCRdb's version includes in-frame clones alone and lacks a portion of them. The profile shows around 2.1 million clones, 90% to 96% of them singletons. The sample was naive CD4+ T cells sorted from blood. Specified subset: CD45RA+ positively selected. All receptors come from a man between 18 and 29 years old in good health.

The chain employs TRBV7-3 and TRBJ1-6, with D perhaps matching TRBD1 (5 bases). Germline assignment: CDR1 SGHTA and CDR2 FQGTGA. The CDR3 sequence is 14 residues long. V was pared by 2 bases and J by 6 bases, with 8 bases between. This CDR3 reads CASSLQGVNSPLHF. CDR3 nucleotides: TGTGCCAGCAGCTTACAAGGGGTTAATTCACCCCTCCACTTT.

V gene TRBV6-5 combines with J gene TRBJ2-4; perhaps TRBD1 as D (5 bases). This CDR3 contains 13 residues. Germline V lookup: CDR1 MNHEY, CDR2 SVGAGI. Trimming pared 8 bases from V and 1 base from J, leaving 9 bases between. The CDR3 sequence is CASLGPAKNIQYF. The CDR3 DNA follows: TGTGCCAGCTTGGGGCCTGCCAAAAACATTCAGTACTTC.

This chain joins TRBV6-6 and TRBJ1-4; TRBD1 is a possible D gene (5 bases). Trimming pared 2 bases from V and 6 bases from J, leaving 16 bases between. Germline V gene lookup returns CDR1 MNHNY and CDR2 SVGAGI (reference sequence). This CDR3 region has 16 residues. CDR3 amino acids: CASSYTPGSGDEKLFF. The DNA of the CDR3 is TGTGCCAGCAGTTACACCCCAGGGTCTGGTGATGAAAAACTGTTTTTT.

The chain recombines TRBV10-3 with TRBJ2-3; 10 positions match TRBD2. The junction had 14 bases not matched to a gene; V was cut back by 3 bases and J by 5 bases. Germline assignment: CDR1 ENHRY and CDR2 SYGVKD. CDR3 length equals 18 residues. The CDR3 spells CAISDTTKRGGQQDTQYF. CDR3 nucleotides: TGTGCCATCAGTGATACCACTAAGCGGGGGGGCCAGCAAGATACGCAGTATTTT.

This clone was seen only once. The chain's CDR3 is CASRGGAGLSAFF. The CDR3 DNA sequence: TGTGCCAGCCGGGGCGGGGCAGGCCTATCGGCTTTCTTT. The chain is built from TRBV6-1 and TRBJ1-1; tentative D call: TRBD1 (5 bases). CDR1 and CDR2 (germline): MNHNS, SASEGT. CDR3 length: 13 residues. Trimming took 8 bases from V and 11 from J, leaving 21 bases between them.

V gene TRBV6-5 combines with J gene TRBJ2-5; D is uncertain. The V and J ends lost 4 bases and 6 bases respectively, with 9 bases between them. The CDR3 spans 12 residues. The germline V gene encodes CDR1 MNHEY and CDR2 SVGAGI. CDR3 DNA: TGTGCCAGCAGTTCCCCAGAGAAGACCCAGTACTTC. This sequence encodes CASSSPEKTQYF.

The chain links TRBV10-3 to TRBJ2-7; 9 positions match TRBD1. V shed 0 bases and J 6 bases; nucleotides not matched to a gene: 6. The CDR3 runs to 15 residues. Looked up from germline, CDR1 is ENHRY and CDR2 is SYGVKD. CDR3 loop: CAISESRDRGVEQYF. For the CDR3, the DNA is TGTGCCATCAGTGAGTCAAGAGACAGGGGGGTCGAGCAGTACTTC.

This clone was observed a handful of times. The CDR3 nucleotides are TGTGCCACCCGGGACATTAATTCACCCCTCCACTTT. The encoded protein is CATRDINSPLHF. The V and J genes are TRBV19 and TRBJ1-6, with TRBD1 as a possible D gene (6 bases). CDR1 is LNHDA and CDR2 is SQIVND in the germline V gene (reference sequence). Trimming removed 10 bases at V and 6 bases at J, with 10 bases between. The CDR3 spans 12 residues.

The chain joins TRBV5-4 to TRBJ2-3, with D possibly being TRBD2 (5 bases). This CDR3 contains 13 residues. In germline, CDR1 is SGHNT, CDR2 YYREEE (reference sequence). The ends were cut back, 3 bases at V and 6 bases at J, with 11 bases in the middle. The CDR3 reads CASSSMTGDTQYF. In nucleotides, the CDR3 is TGTGCCAGCAGCTCCATGACGGGGGATACGCAGTATTTT.